This record concerns one TCR beta chain sequence. Its antigen remains unidentified. With 60 Vbeta and 13 Jbeta primers, the PCR was carried out. Sequenced by immunoSEQ multiplex PCR; TCRdb stores in-frame clones only, minus some. The sample carries around 150,000 clones, roughly 73% recorded once. The data were obtained in a study of cytomegalovirus exposure and HLA in healthy donors. Notes on the study in general: TRBV6-2, TRBV6-3 and some other V segments were excluded as indistinguishable. Analyzed later, most CMV-associated TCR beta chains appeared HLA-restricted. The study had only CMV serostatus as immune exposure information.

The CDR3 runs 17 residues. The ends lost 0 bases at V and 9 bases at J; junction bases unmatched: 9. The germline V gene has CDR1 SGDLS and CDR2 YYNGEE. The chain is built from TRBV9 and TRBJ1-6, with 10 positions matching TRBD1. This sequence originates from a male donor in good health and CMV-seronegative. Sequencing was carried out using PBMCs. The CDR3 nucleotides are TGTGCCAGCAGCGTAGGGACAGGGGGAAGCGGGGGTTCACCCCTCCACTTT. Its translation: CASSVGTGGSGGSPLHF.